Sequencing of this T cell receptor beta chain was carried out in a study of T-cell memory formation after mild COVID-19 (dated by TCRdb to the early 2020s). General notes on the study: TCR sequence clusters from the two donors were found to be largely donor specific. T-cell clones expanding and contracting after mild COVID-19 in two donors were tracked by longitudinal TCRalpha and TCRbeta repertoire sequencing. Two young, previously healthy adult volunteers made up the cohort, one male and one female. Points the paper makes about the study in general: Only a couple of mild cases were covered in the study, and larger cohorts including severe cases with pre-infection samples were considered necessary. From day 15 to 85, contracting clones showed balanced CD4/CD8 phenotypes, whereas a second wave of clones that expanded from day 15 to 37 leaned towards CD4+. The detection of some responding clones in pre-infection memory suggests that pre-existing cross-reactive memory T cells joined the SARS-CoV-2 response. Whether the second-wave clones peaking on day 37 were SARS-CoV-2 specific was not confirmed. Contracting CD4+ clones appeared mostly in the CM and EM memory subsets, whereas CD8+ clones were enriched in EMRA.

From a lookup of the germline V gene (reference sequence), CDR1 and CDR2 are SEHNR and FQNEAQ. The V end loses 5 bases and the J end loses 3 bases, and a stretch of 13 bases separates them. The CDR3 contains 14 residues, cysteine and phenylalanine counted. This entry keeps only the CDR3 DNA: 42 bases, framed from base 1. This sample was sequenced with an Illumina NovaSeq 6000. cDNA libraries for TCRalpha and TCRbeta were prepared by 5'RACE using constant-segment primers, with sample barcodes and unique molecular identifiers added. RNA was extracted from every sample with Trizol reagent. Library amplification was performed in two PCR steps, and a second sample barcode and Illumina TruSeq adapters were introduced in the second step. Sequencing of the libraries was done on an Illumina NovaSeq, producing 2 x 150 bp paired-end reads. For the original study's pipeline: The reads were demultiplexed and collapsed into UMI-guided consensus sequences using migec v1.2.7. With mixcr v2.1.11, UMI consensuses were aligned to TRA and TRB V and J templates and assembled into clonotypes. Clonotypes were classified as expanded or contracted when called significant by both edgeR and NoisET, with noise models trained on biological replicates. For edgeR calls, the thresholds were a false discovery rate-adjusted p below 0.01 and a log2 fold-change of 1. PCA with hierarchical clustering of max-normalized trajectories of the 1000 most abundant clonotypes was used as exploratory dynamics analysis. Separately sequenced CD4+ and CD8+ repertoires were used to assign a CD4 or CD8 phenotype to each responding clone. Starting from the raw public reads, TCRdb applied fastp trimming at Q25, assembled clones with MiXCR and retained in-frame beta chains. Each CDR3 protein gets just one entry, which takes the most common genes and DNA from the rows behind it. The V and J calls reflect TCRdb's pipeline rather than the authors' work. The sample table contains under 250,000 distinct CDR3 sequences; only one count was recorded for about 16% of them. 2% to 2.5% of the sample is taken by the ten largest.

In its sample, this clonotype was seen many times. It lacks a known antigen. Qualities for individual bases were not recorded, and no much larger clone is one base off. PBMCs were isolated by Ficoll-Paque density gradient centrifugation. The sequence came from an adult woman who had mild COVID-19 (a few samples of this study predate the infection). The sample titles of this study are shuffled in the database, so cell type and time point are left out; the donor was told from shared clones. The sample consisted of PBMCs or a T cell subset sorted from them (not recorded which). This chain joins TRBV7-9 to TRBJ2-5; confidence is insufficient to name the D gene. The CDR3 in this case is CASSRKAVEETQYF. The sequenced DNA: TGTGCCAGCAGCCGGAAGGCGGTCGAAGAGACCCAGTACTTC.